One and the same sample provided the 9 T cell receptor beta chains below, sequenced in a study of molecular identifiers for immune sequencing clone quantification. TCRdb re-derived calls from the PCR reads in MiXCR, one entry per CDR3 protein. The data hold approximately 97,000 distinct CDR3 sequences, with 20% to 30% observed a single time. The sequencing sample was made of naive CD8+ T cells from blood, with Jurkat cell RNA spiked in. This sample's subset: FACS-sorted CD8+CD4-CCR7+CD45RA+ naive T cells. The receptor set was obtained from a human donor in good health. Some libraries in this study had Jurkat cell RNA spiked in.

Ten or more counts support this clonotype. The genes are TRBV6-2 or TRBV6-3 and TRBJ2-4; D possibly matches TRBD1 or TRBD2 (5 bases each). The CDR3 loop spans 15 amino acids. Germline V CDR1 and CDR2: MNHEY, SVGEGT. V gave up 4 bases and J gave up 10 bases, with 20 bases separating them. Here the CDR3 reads CASSLGPLQIAIQYF. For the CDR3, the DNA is TGTGCCAGCAGTTTGGGACCCCTCCAGATAGCGATTCAGTACTTC.

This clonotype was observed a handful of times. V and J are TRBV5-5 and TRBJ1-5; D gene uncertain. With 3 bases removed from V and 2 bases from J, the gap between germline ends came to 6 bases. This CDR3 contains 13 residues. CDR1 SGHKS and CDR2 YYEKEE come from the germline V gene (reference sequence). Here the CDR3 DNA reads TGTGCCAGCAGCTCCAGTGGCAATCAGCCCCAGCATTTT. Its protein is CASSSSGNQPQHF. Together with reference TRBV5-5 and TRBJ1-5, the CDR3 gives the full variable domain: DAGVTQSPTHLIKTRGQQVTLRCSPISGHKSVSWYQQVLGQGPQFIFQYYEKEERGRGNFPDRFSARQFPNYSSELNVNALLLGDSALYLCASSSSGNQPQHFGDGTRLSIL.

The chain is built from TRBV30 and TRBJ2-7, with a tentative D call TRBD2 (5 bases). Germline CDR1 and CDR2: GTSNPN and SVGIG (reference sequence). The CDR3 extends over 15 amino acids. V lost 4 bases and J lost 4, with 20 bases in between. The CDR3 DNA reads TGTGCCTGGAACCTAGGGAGCGTAGGTGGGTACGAGCAGTACTTC. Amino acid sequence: CAWNLGSVGGYEQYF.

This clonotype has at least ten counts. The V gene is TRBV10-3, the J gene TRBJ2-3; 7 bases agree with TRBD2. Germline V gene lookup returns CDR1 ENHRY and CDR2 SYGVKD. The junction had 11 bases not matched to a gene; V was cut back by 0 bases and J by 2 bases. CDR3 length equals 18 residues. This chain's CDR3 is CAISESTRASGVTDTQYF. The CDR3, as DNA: TGTGCCATCAGTGAGTCGACTCGTGCTAGCGGCGTCACAGATACGCAGTATTTT.

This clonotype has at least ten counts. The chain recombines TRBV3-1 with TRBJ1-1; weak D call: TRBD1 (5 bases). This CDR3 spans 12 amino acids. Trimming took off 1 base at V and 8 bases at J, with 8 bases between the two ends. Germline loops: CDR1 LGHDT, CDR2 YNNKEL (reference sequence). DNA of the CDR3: TGTGCCAGCAGCCAAGTCAGGGACGAAGCTTTCTTT. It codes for CASSQVRDEAFF.

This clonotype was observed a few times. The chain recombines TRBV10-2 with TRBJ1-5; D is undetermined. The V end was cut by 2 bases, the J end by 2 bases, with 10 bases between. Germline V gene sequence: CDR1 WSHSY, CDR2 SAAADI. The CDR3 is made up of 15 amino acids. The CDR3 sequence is CASSEPASRNQPQHF. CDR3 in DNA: TGCGCCAGCAGTGAGCCGGCGTCCCGCAATCAGCCCCAGCATTTT.

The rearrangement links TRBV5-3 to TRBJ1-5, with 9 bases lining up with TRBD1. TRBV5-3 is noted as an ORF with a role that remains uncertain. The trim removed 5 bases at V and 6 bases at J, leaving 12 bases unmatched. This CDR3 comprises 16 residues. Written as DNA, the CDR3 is TGTGCCAGAAGTTGGCATGGGACAGGGTCACTTCAGCCCCAGCATTTT. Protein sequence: CARSWHGTGSLQPQHF.

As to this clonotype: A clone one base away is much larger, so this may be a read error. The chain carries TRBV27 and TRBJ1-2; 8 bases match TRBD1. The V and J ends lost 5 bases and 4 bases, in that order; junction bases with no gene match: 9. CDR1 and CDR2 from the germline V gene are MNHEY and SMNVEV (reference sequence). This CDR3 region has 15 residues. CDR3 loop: CASSPQTGETYGYTF. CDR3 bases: TGTGCCAGCAGTCCTCAGACAGGGGAGACCTATGGCTACACCTTC.

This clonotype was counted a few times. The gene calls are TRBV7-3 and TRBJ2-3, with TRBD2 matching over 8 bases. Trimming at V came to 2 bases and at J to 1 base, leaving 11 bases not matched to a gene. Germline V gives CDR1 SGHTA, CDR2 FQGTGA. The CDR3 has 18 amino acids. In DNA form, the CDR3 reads TGTGCCAGCAGCTTAGAGGACTGGCGGGAGGATGGCACAGATACGCAGTATTTT. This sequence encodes CASSLEDWREDGTDTQYF.